These 21 T cell receptor beta chains came from one sample sequenced in a study of beta chain features in type 1 diabetes. The study reverse transcribed the entire isolated RNA, so it sequenced expressed TCRB transcripts. This table comes from immunoSEQ multiplex PCR, and its TCRdb copy is limited to in-frame clones, with some not included. The table has roughly 170,000 clones, 10% to 15% seen once. Sequencing was performed on central memory CD4+ T cells from blood. These receptors were collected from a woman aged 18-29 years in good health.

The CDR3 DNA follows: TGCAGCGTCTCAGGACCGGACAATGAAGCTTTCTTT. Translated: CSVSGPDNEAFF. V gene TRBV29-1 combines with J gene TRBJ1-1; maybe TRBD1 (5 bases). Per germline, CDR1 SQVTM and CDR2 ANQGSEA. The CDR3 length is 12 residues. Trimming removed 6 bases from V and 7 bases from J, with 15 bases in between.

This clone was detected only a few times. V gene TRBV19 combines with J gene TRBJ1-2, with D hard to call. Trimming shortened V by 1 base and J by 2 bases, and 8 bases separated the two germline ends. CDR3 length: 14 amino acids. Per the germline V gene, CDR1 is LNHDA and CDR2 is SQIVND (reference sequence). CDR3 sequence (DNA): TGTGCCAGTAGTATAGCCGCGGGAAACTATGGCTACACCTTC. As protein: CASSIAAGNYGYTF.

The chain has TRBV6-1 and TRBJ2-7; TRBD2 is a possible D gene (5 bases). Trimming pared 6 bases from V and 0 bases from J, leaving 15 bases between. The germline gives CDR1 MNHNS, CDR2 SASEGT. There are 15 residues in the CDR3. The CDR3 protein is CASRVAPESSYEQYF. CDR3 in DNA: TGTGCCAGCAGGGTAGCGCCTGAGAGCTCCTACGAGCAGTACTTC.

This clone occurred a few times. The chain recombines TRBV11-2 with TRBJ2-7; possibly TRBD1 for D (6 bases). Looked up from germline, CDR1 is SGHAT and CDR2 is FQNNGV. Deletions cut 6 bases from V and 3 bases from J, with 12 bases between. The CDR3 consists of 13 residues. The CDR3 nucleotides read TGTGCCAGCAGTCCGGGACACCACTACGAGCAGTACTTC. Translated, it gives CASSPGHHYEQYF.

The chain is built from TRBV18 and TRBJ2-3; 8 nucleotides match TRBD2. Germline CDR1 is KGHSH and CDR2 is LQKENI. The CDR3 loop spans 16 amino acids. The trim removed 0 bases at V and 3 bases at J, leaving 5 bases unmatched. The CDR3 region is CASSPPGRARTDTQYF. The CDR3 nucleotides read TGTGCCAGCTCACCACCCGGGAGGGCCAGGACAGATACGCAGTATTTT. The full variable domain, its missing parts supplied by reference TRBV18 and TRBJ2-3, is NAGVMQNPRHLVRRRGQEARLRCSPMKGHSHVYWYRQLPEEGLKFMVYLQKENIIDESGMPKERFSAEFPKEGPSILRIQQVVRGDSAAYFCASSPPGRARTDTQYFGPGTRLTVL.

The V and J genes are TRBV28 and TRBJ2-1; perhaps TRBD2 as D (6 bases). Trimming took 1 base from V and 9 from J, leaving 16 bases between them. Per the germline V gene, CDR1 is MDHEN and CDR2 is SYDVKM. CDR3 length equals 15 residues. The CDR3: CASSLLKEGRSEQFF. CDR3 bases: TGTGCCAGCAGTTTATTGAAGGAGGGCCGAAGTGAGCAGTTCTTC.

This clone turned up a few times. V usage is TRBV27 and J usage is TRBJ2-7; D ambiguous. The germline gives CDR1 MNHEY, CDR2 SMNVEV (reference sequence). V was pared by 5 bases and J by 2 bases, with 13 bases between. This CDR3 region has 14 residues. The CDR3 bases are TGTGCCAGCAGTCTAATGGCAGGCCCCTACGAGCAGTACTTC. Protein: CASSLMAGPYEQYF.

The rearrangement joins TRBV15 to TRBJ1-5; D not certain. V lost 4 bases and J lost 1, with 8 bases in between. This CDR3 is 14 amino acids long. CDR1 is LNHNV, CDR2 YYDKDF, per germline (reference sequence). The CDR3 DNA sequence: TGTGCCACCAGCAATGGAGGGAGCAATCAGCCCCAGCATTTT. Translated, it gives CATSNGGSNQPQHF. Based on the CDR3 plus reference TRBV15 and TRBJ1-5, the full variable domain is DAMVIQNPRYQVTQFGKPVTLSCSQTLNHNVMYWYQQKSSQAPKLLFHYYDKDFNNEADTPDNFQSRRPNTSFCFLDIRSPGLGDTAMYLCATSNGGSNQPQHFGDGTRLSIL.

The table lists this clone with a few counts. The chain employs TRBV29-1 and TRBJ1-2, with D perhaps TRBD1 (6 bases). CDR1 and CDR2 from the germline V gene are SQVTM and ANQGSEA. V lost 0 bases and J lost 10, with 21 bases in between. This CDR3 is built from 15 residues. The CDR3 region has the DNA TGCAGCGTTGAAGATCGCAGGACAGCAACTAAAGACTACACCTTC. Its translation is CSVEDRRTATKDYTF.

The chain recombines TRBV27 with TRBJ2-7, with 8 bases identical to TRBD2. The V segment lost 5 bases and the J segment 2 bases; nucleotides outside the gene matches: 8. Germline V CDR1 and CDR2: MNHEY, SMNVEV (reference sequence). The CDR3 is made up of 15 amino acids. The CDR3: CASSPLGAGAYEQYF. The CDR3 DNA is TGTGCCAGCAGTCCCCTGGGAGCGGGGGCCTACGAGCAGTACTTC.

The V gene is TRBV5-1, the J gene TRBJ1-2; the D is unclear. CDR3 length: 15 amino acids. Germline V gene sequence: CDR1 SGHRS, CDR2 YFSETQ. V was pared by 0 bases and J by 4 bases, with 13 bases between. CDR3 in amino acids: CASSLGPHAGYGYTF. The CDR3 DNA follows: TGCGCCAGCAGCTTGGGTCCGCATGCGGGCTATGGCTACACCTTC.

A few counts support this clone. V is TRBV28 and J is TRBJ1-2, with 10 bases that match TRBD1. Germline trimming cut 6 bases from V and 8 bases from J; bases unmatched to any gene: 12. Germline CDR1 is MDHEN and CDR2 is SYDVKM. There are 15 residues in the CDR3. The CDR3 sequence: CASRDRGKTSGGYTF. Here the CDR3 DNA reads TGTGCCAGCAGGGACAGGGGGAAAACCTCGGGAGGCTACACCTTC.

The chain has TRBV7-2 and TRBJ1-2; D possibly corresponds to TRBD1 (6 bases). Germline CDR1 SGHTA, CDR2 FQGNSA. The CDR3 sequence is 13 residues long. V was cut by 3 bases and J by 4 bases, with 9 bases left in between. CDR3 bases: TGTGCCAGCAGCTTGGACAGAGGCTATGGCTACACCTTC. Protein: CASSLDRGYGYTF.

This chain joins TRBV5-1 and TRBJ2-3, with TRBD2 as a possible D gene (5 bases). This CDR3 has 15 amino acids. CDR1 and CDR2 (germline): SGHRS, YFSETQ. V lost 0 bases to trimming and J lost 6 bases, with 14 bases between them. In nucleotides, the CDR3 is TGCGCCAGCAGCTTGGCGGCTAGCTTCGCGGATACGCAGTATTTT. Translated, it gives CASSLAASFADTQYF. Full variable domain (outside the CDR3, taken from reference TRBV5-1 and TRBJ2-3): KAGVTQTPRYLIKTRGQQVTLSCSPISGHRSVSWYQQTPGQGLQFLFEYFSETQRNKGNFPGRFSGRQFSNSRSEMNVSTLELGDSALYLCASSLAASFADTQYFGPGTRLTVL.

The chain has TRBV27 and TRBJ2-5; tentative D call: TRBD2 (5 bases). Germline CDR1 is MNHEY and CDR2 is SMNVEV (reference sequence). With 5 bases removed from V and 1 base from J, the gap between germline ends came to 17 bases. The CDR3 totals 16 residues. The DNA of the CDR3 is TGTGCCAGCAGTCCTATGGGGAGAGCTGGCCAAGAGACCCAGTACTTC. Encoded protein: CASSPMGRAGQETQYF.

The chain carries TRBV29-1 and TRBJ1-2; 8 bases agree with TRBD1. The germline CDR1 and CDR2 sequences are SQVTM and ANQGSEA. The CDR3 runs 13 residues. V was clipped by 7 bases and J by 2 bases; unmatched bases: 6. The CDR3 bases are TGCAGCGCAGGACAGGGACTAAACTATGGCTACACCTTC. As protein: CSAGQGLNYGYTF.

This clone was seen a few times. The CDR3 loop is CASSFPSGRGPGELFF. The CDR3 nucleotides are TGTGCCAGCAGCTTCCCCAGCGGGAGAGGGCCCGGGGAGCTGTTTTTT. The chain recombines TRBV13 with TRBJ2-2, with TRBD2 matching 8 bases. The CDR3 runs 16 residues. J lost 6 bases, V lost 3 bases, and 9 bases had no gene match. Germline CDR1 is PRHDT and CDR2 is FYEKMQ (reference sequence). The entire variable domain, with the rest obtained from reference TRBV13 and TRBJ2-2, is as follows: AAGVIQSPRHLIKEKRETATLKCYPIPRHDTVYWYQQGPGQDPQFLISFYEKMQSDKGSIPDRFSAQQFSDYHSELNMSSLELGDSALYFCASSFPSGRGPGELFFGEGSRLTVL.

V is TRBV9 and J is TRBJ2-1, with TRBD2 identical over 10 bases. The CDR3 spans 15 residues. V trimming: 1 base; J trimming: 6 bases; junction bases outside the gene matches: 4. Per germline, CDR1 SGDLS and CDR2 YYNGEE. This CDR3 is CASSVLAGVFNEQFF. The CDR3, as DNA: TGTGCCAGCAGCGTACTAGCGGGAGTTTTCAATGAGCAGTTCTTC. The full variable domain, completed using reference TRBV9 and TRBJ2-1, is DSGVTQTPKHLITATGQRVTLRCSPRSGDLSVYWYQQSLDQGLQFLIQYYNGEERAKGNILERFSAQQFPDLHSELNLSSLELGDSALYFCASSVLAGVFNEQFFGPGTRLTVL.

This clone has only a few counts. The rearrangement joins TRBV30 to TRBJ2-7, with D possibly matching TRBD2 (5 bases). Trimming stripped 5 bases from V and 8 bases from J, with 13 bases between. The CDR3 is made up of 11 amino acids. The V gene's germline CDR1 is GTSNPN and CDR2 SVGIG (reference sequence). CDR3 residues: CAWGPAVKQYF. CDR3 bases: TGTGCCTGGGGACCAGCGGTTAAGCAGTACTTC.

The chain is built from TRBV30 and TRBJ1-2, with D unresolved. V shed 7 bases and J shed 4 bases, with 10 bases lying between them. Germline V gene lookup returns CDR1 GTSNPN and CDR2 SVGIG (reference sequence). The CDR3 consists of 11 residues. The DNA of the CDR3 is TGTGCCTTGACACTCGGCTATGGCTACACCTTC. This encodes CALTLGYGYTF.

The chain is built from TRBV21-1 and TRBJ2-2; the D call in the table, TRBD2, was not verified against the DNA. TRBV21-1 is tagged as a pseudogene. The CDR3 loop spans 16 amino acids. CDR3 residues: CASSKESDGDTGELFF. In DNA form, the CDR3 reads TGTGCCAGCAGCAAAGAGTCCGACGGGGACACCGGGGAGCTGTTTTTT.